The T cell receptor (beta chain) described here comes from a study of blood T cell repertoires in COVID-19. Study summary: T cells, B-cell-depleted T cells, or PBMCs provided the cDNA or gDNA that served as material.

Authors' data handling: Estimation of nucleated cell counts was performed using reference gene primer amplification. The protocol was immunoSEQ multiplex PCR, while the TCRdb copy is restricted to in-frame clones and leaves out a portion. V and J calls and clone size are copied from that table; D and trimming were computed from the DNA. The table includes around 77,000 clones, about 85% detected once. This CDR3 contains 14 residues. Germline V gene sequence: CDR1 MNHEY, CDR2 SVGAGI. With 6 bases removed from V and 1 base from J, the gap between germline ends came to 12 bases. This chain links TRBV6-5 with TRBJ2-5; possibly TRBD1 for D (6 bases). The sequence was collected from a man older than 75 with acute or convalescent COVID-19. Sequenced sample: peripheral blood. The CDR3 bases are TGTGCCAGCAGCCAAACAGGGTCCCAAGAGACCCAGTACTTC. It is translated as CASSQTGSQETQYF.